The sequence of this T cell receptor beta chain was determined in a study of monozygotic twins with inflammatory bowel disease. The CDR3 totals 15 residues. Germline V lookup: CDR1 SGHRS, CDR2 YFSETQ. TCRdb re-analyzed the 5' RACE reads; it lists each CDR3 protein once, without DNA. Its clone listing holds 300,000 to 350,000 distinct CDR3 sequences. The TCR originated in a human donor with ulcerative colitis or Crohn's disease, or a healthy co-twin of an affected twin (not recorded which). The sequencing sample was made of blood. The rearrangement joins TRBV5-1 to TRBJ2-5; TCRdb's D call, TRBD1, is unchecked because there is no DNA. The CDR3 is CASSLDRAKGETQYF.